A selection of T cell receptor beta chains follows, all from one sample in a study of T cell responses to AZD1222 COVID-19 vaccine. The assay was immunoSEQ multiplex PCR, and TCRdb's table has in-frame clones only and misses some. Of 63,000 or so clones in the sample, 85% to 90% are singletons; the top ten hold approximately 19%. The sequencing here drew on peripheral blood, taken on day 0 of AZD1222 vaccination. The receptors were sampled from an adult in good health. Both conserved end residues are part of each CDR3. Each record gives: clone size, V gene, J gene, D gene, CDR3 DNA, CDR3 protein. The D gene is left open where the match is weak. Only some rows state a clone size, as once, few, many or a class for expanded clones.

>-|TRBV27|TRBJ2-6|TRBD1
TGTGCCAGCAGTTACACAGGGGTCTACTCTGGGGCCAACGTCCTGACTTTC
CASSYTGVYSGANVLTF
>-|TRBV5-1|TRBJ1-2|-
TGCGCCAGCAGCTTGGATCCAGCTAACTATGGCTACACCTTC
CASSLDPANYGYTF
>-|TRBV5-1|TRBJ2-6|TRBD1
TGCGCCAGCAGCGGGGGACAGATCTCTGGGGCCAACGTCCTGACTTTC
CASSGGQISGANVLTF
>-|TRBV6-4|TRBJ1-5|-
TGTGCCAGCACCTGGGGGGGGCAGGGCTCTAGCAATCAGCCCCAGCATTTT
CASTWGGQGSSNQPQHF
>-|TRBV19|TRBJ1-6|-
TGTGCCAGTAGTATTGGGGGTAATTCACCCCTCCACTTT
CASSIGGNSPLHF
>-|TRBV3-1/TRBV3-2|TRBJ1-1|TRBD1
TGTGCCAGCAGCCAAGCGACAGGGATGAGGACTGAAGCTTTCTTT
CASSQATGMRTEAFF
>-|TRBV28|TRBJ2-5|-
TGTGCCAGCAGTTTCCTTTCCAGGGGAGGGACCCAGTACTTC
CASSFLSRGGTQYF
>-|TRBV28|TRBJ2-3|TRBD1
TGTGCCAGCAGCCAGATAATCGGACAGGGGGCTAGAGATACGCAGTATTTT
CASSQIIGQGARDTQYF
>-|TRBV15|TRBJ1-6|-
TGTGCCACCAGCAGAGGCGTACCGGGACCTAATTCACCCCTCCACTTT
CATSRGVPGPNSPLHF
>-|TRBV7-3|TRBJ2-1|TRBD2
TGTGCCAGCAGCTTAGCGATTCGACTAGCGGGGGGCCACAATGAGCAGTTCTTC
CASSLAIRLAGGHNEQFF
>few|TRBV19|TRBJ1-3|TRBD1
TGTGCCAGTAGTATGGACAGGAGCTCTGGAAACACCATATATTTT
CASSMDRSSGNTIYF
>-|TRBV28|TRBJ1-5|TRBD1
TGTGCCAGCAGTCCGCCGGGACAGAGCAATCAGCCCCAGCATTTT
CASSPPGQSNQPQHF
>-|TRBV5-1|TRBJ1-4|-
TGCGCCAGCAGCCCCCTTGGGGCAGAGACTCCAACTAATGAAAAACTGTTTTTT
CASSPLGAETPTNEKLFF
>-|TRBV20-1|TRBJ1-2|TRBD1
TGCAGTGTAGATACAGGGGGAAATTATTTC
CSVDTGGNYF
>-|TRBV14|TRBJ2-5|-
TGTGCCAGCAGCCAAGACAGGGGAAAACAAGAGACCCAGTACTTC
CASSQDRGKQETQYF
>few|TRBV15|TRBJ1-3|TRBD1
TGTGCCACCAGCACCAGGGGGCCTGGAAACACCATATATTTT
CATSTRGPGNTIYF
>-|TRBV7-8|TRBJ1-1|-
TGTGCCAGCAGCTTACAGGGGACCACTGAAGCTTTCTTT
CASSLQGTTEAFF
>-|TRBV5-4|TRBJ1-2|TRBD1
TGTGCCAGCAGCCCGGGACAGAACTATGGCTACACCTTC
CASSPGQNYGYTF
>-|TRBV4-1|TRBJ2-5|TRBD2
TGCGCCAGCAGCCAAGTCTCGACTAGCCCAGAGACCCAGTACTTC
CASSQVSTSPETQYF
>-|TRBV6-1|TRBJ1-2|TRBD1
TGTGCCAGCAGTGAAATCGGGACAGAACCTAACTATGGCTACACCTTC
CASSEIGTEPNYGYTF
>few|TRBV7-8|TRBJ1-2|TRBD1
TGTGCCAGCACCGAGGGGACAGGGGCCCGCCGTCACTATGGCTACACCTTC
CASTEGTGARRHYGYTF
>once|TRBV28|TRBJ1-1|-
TGTGCCAGCAGCCGAGGGGAAGCTTTCTTT
CASSRGEAFF
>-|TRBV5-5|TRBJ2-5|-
-
CASILDFNTPTQYF
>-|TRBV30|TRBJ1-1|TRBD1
TGTGCCCACGACAGGGGGCAGAGGAACACTGAAGCTTTCTTT
CAHDRGQRNTEAFF
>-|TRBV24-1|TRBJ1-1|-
TGTGCCACAGCCACAGGGTCGACGGCTTTCTTT
CATATGSTAFF
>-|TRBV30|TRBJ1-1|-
TGTGCCTGGAGTGTACCCGGGGGGAACACTGAAGCTTTCTTT
CAWSVPGGNTEAFF
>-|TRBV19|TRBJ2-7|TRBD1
TGTGCCAGTAGTCGGGACAGAGGCTTAGACGAGCAGTACTTC
CASSRDRGLDEQYF
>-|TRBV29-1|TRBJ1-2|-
TGCAGCGTTCTCGGGGAGGGCTACACCTTC
CSVLGEGYTF
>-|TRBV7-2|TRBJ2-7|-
TGTGCCAGCAGTTCGGACACGTCCTACGAGCAGTACTTC
CASSSDTSYEQYF
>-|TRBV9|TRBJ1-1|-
TGTGCCAGCAGCGCAGCCCCACGGACTGAAGCTTTCTTT
CASSAAPRTEAFF
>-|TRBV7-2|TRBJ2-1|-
TGTGCCAGCAGCTTAGCATTTGGAGCAAGTGAGCAGTTCTTC
CASSLAFGASEQFF
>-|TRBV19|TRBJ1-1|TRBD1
TGTGCCAGTCAGTCGGGACAGCGGGACACTGAAGCTTTCTTT
CASQSGQRDTEAFF
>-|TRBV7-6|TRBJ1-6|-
TGTGCCAGCAGCTTGTCACAACCAGCCGGTAATTCACCCCTCCACTTT
CASSLSQPAGNSPLHF
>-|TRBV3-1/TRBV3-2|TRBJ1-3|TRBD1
TGTGCCAGCAGCAGGACAGGCATCTCTGGAAACACCATATATTTT
CASSRTGISGNTIYF
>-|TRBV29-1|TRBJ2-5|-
TGCAGCGTTCCGGCTATTAGCGTGGAGACCCAGTACTTC
CSVPAISVETQYF